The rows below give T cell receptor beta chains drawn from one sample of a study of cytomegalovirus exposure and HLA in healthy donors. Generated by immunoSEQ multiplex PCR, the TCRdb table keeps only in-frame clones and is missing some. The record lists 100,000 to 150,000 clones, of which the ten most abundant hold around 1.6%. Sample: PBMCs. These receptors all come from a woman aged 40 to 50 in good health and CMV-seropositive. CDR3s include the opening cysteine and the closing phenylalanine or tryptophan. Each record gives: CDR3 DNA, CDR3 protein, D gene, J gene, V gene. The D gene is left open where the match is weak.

cdr3_nt: TGTGCCAGCAGGCCGACAGGGGTAGAGACCCAGTACTTC
cdr3_aa: CASRPTGVETQYF
d_call: TRBD1
j_call: TRBJ2-5
v_call: TRBV2

cdr3_nt: TGTGCCAGCAGTACTCGGACTAGCGGGAGTCTTGGGCAGTTCTTC
cdr3_aa: CASSTRTSGSLGQFF
d_call: TRBD2
j_call: TRBJ2-1
v_call: TRBV28

cdr3_nt: TGTGCCAGCAGTGGCCGACAGGCCCTCTCTGGAAACACCATATATTTT
cdr3_aa: CASSGRQALSGNTIYF
d_call: .
j_call: TRBJ1-3
v_call: TRBV6-1

cdr3_nt: TGTGCCAGCAGCTTGGCCGGGACAGGAGGTGAAAAACTGTTTTTT
cdr3_aa: CASSLAGTGGEKLFF
d_call: TRBD1
j_call: TRBJ1-4
v_call: TRBV5-6

cdr3_nt: TGTGCCAGCAGCGTACACCTGTTAGCGGGAGGGAAAGTTACCGGGGAGCTGTTTTTT
cdr3_aa: CASSVHLLAGGKVTGELFF
d_call: TRBD2
j_call: TRBJ2-2
v_call: TRBV9

cdr3_nt: TGCGCCAGCAGTGACTCGACAGGGGATAGCAATCAGCCCCAGCATTTT
cdr3_aa: CASSDSTGDSNQPQHF
d_call: TRBD1
j_call: TRBJ1-5
v_call: TRBV10-2

cdr3_nt: TGTGCCTGGAAGGGGCGGGAGGTAATCGGCAATGAGCAGTTCTTC
cdr3_aa: CAWKGREVIGNEQFF
d_call: TRBD2
j_call: TRBJ2-1
v_call: TRBV30

cdr3_nt: TGTGCCAGCAGCCCGTCCTACGAGCAGTACTTC
cdr3_aa: CASSPSYEQYF
d_call: .
j_call: TRBJ2-7
v_call: TRBV11-2

cdr3_nt: TGTGCCAGCAGCCAAGAGATGGGCCTTGGTGGCTACACCTTC
cdr3_aa: CASSQEMGLGGYTF
d_call: .
j_call: TRBJ1-2
v_call: TRBV14

cdr3_nt: TGTGCCAGCAGTTCCCCAGGGGAGCCAAGCACAGATACGCAGTATTTT
cdr3_aa: CASSSPGEPSTDTQYF
d_call: .
j_call: TRBJ2-3
v_call: TRBV28

cdr3_nt: TGTGCCAGCAGACTCCCGGGACAGGGGAATGAAAAACTGTTTTTT
cdr3_aa: CASRLPGQGNEKLFF
d_call: TRBD1
j_call: TRBJ1-4
v_call: TRBV6-6

cdr3_nt: TGTGCCTGGGGAGCAGAGGGAGTGGGAGGAGAAAAACTGTTTTTT
cdr3_aa: CAWGAEGVGGEKLFF
d_call: .
j_call: TRBJ1-4
v_call: TRBV30

cdr3_nt: TGTGCCACCAGCACCGGGGGGGCAGGAGGCTACACCTTC
cdr3_aa: CATSTGGAGGYTF
d_call: .
j_call: TRBJ1-2
v_call: TRBV15

cdr3_nt: TGTGCCAGCAGCGTAGTTGGGACAACCTACAATGAGCAGTTCTTC
cdr3_aa: CASSVVGTTYNEQFF
d_call: .
j_call: TRBJ2-1
v_call: TRBV9

cdr3_nt: TGCAGCGCTAGCGGGGGGAGGTCTGGGGCCAACGTCCTGACTTTC
cdr3_aa: CSASGGRSGANVLTF
d_call: TRBD2
j_call: TRBJ2-6
v_call: TRBV29-1

cdr3_nt: TGTGCCAGCAGCGAAATAGGGGGAGCATTAGCGGGAAACACCATATATTTT
cdr3_aa: CASSEIGGALAGNTIYF
d_call: .
j_call: TRBJ1-3
v_call: TRBV28

cdr3_nt: TGTGCCAGCAGCCATCAAGAAGCGGGAGGGTCCTACGAGCAGTACTTC
cdr3_aa: CASSHQEAGGSYEQYF
d_call: TRBD2
j_call: TRBJ2-7
v_call: TRBV7-9

cdr3_nt: TGTGCCAGCAGCTCCAGGGGCGGTGGGGCCAACGTCCTGACTTTC
cdr3_aa: CASSSRGGGANVLTF
d_call: .
j_call: TRBJ2-6
v_call: TRBV7-3

cdr3_nt: TGTGCCTGGAGTTCCGGAGGGGTTTCTTTCTTT
cdr3_aa: CAWSSGGVSFF
d_call: .
j_call: TRBJ1-1
v_call: TRBV30

cdr3_nt: TGCAGCGTTTCGGGGGGCTACAATTCACCCCTCCACTTT
cdr3_aa: CSVSGGYNSPLHF
d_call: .
j_call: TRBJ1-6
v_call: TRBV29-1

cdr3_nt: TGTGCCAGCAGCTTCGGACTAGCGGGAGCAGATACGCAGTATTTT
cdr3_aa: CASSFGLAGADTQYF
d_call: TRBD2
j_call: TRBJ2-3
v_call: TRBV5-6